These T cell receptor beta chains were read from a single sample in a study of T cell responses to AZD1222 COVID-19 vaccine. Method: immunoSEQ multiplex PCR; TCRdb's copy keeps in-frame clones and lacks some. The sample holds some 150,000 clones; around nine tenths are singletons and the top ten take around 5.1%. Sample: peripheral blood, taken on day 0 of AZD1222 vaccination. All receptors derive from an adult in good health. Each CDR3 is given with its conserved first and last residue. The D gene is left open where the match is weak. Size tells how often a clone was seen (once, few, many) or the class of an expanded clone, and some rows leave it out.

d_gene	j_gene	abundance	v_gene	CDR3aa	CDR3nt
-	TRBJ1-4	once	TRBV19	CASSYGQGMGKLFF	TGTGCCAGTAGTTATGGGCAGGGGATGGGAAAACTGTTTTTT
-	TRBJ1-1	-	TRBV28	CASTQEGARNTEAFF	TGTGCCAGCACCCAAGAGGGAGCCCGAAACACTGAAGCTTTCTTT
-	TRBJ2-1	-	TRBV5-1	CASSLSAYNEQFF	TGCGCCAGCAGCTTGTCAGCTTACAATGAGCAGTTCTTC
-	TRBJ2-1	-	TRBV6-5	CASNPYRTNEQFF	TGTGCCAGCAACCCCTACCGAACGAATGAGCAGTTCTTC
-	TRBJ2-2	-	TRBV3-1/TRBV3-2	CASSQSAGVGTGELFF	TGTGCCAGCAGCCAATCGGCAGGGGTCGGGACCGGGGAGCTGTTTTTT
TRBD2	TRBJ2-7	-	TRBV5-1	CASSLAGLAAYEQYF	TGCGCCAGCAGCTTGGCAGGACTAGCTGCGTACGAGCAGTACTTC
-	TRBJ2-7	-	TRBV27	CASNRVVGAKISYEQYF	TGTGCCAGCAATAGAGTAGTTGGGGCAAAGATCTCCTACGAGCAGTACTTC
-	TRBJ2-2	-	TRBV14	CASSLPGSTGELFF	TGTGCCAGCAGCTTGCCGGGTAGCACCGGGGAGCTGTTTTTT
-	TRBJ2-2	-	TRBV10-1	CASILEEGGELFF	TGCGCCAGTATACTAGAAGAGGGCGGGGAGCTGTTTTTT
-	TRBJ2-1	once	TRBV7-8	CASSLAVGLYNEQFF	TGTGCCAGCAGCCTTGCGGTGGGACTTTACAATGAGCAGTTCTTC
TRBD1	TRBJ1-2	-	TRBV5-4	CASSLYSGGAGHVYGYTF	TGTGCCAGCAGCTTGTATTCAGGGGGCGCGGGTCATGTCTATGGCTACACCTTC
TRBD2	TRBJ2-3	-	TRBV5-4	CASSPGGLAGGSSTDTQYF	TGTGCCAGCAGCCCCGGGGGTCTAGCGGGGGGGTCTAGCACAGATACGCAGTATTTT
-	TRBJ2-3	once	TRBV7-2	CASSLALLGSDTQYF	TGTGCCAGCAGCTTAGCGCTTTTAGGCTCAGATACGCAGTATTTT
-	TRBJ1-5	-	TRBV2	CASRIYSNQPQHF	TGTGCCAGCAGGATTTATAGCAATCAGCCCCAGCATTTT
-	TRBJ2-7	-	TRBV19	CASSIGAGVHEQYF	TGTGCCAGTAGTATCGGGGCAGGGGTCCACGAGCAGTACTTC
-	TRBJ2-2	-	TRBV5-1	CASSGNRANTGELFF	TGCGCCAGCAGTGGGAACAGGGCGAACACCGGGGAGCTGTTTTTT
TRBD2	TRBJ2-7	-	TRBV2	CAGLTSGGGYEQYF	TGTGCCGGGCTAACTAGCGGAGGGGGCTACGAGCAGTACTTC
TRBD1	TRBJ2-7	-	TRBV10-3	CAITSGQGFYEQYF	TGTGCCATCACCTCGGGACAGGGATTCTACGAGCAGTACTTC
-	TRBJ1-3	-	TRBV18	CASSPSQGFFAGNTIYF	TGTGCCAGCTCACCGTCCCAGGGGTTTTTCGCTGGAAACACCATATATTTT
TRBD1	TRBJ2-7	-	TRBV10-3	CAITPGQSSYEQYF	TGTGCCATCACTCCGGGACAGAGCTCCTACGAGCAGTACTTC
TRBD1	TRBJ1-2	-	TRBV28	CASSPVGTVYGYTF	TGTGCCAGCAGTCCCGTAGGGACAGTCTATGGCTACACCTTC
-	TRBJ1-3	once	TRBV2	CASRRVLQGISGNTIYF	TGTGCCAGCAGGCGGGTGCTCCAGGGCATCTCTGGAAACACCATATATTTT
TRBD2	TRBJ2-7	-	TRBV28	CASSLAPGRGFPYEQYF	TGTGCCAGCAGTTTAGCCCCGGGGAGGGGATTCCCCTACGAGCAGTACTTC
TRBD1	TRBJ1-6	-	TRBV9	CASSVEGTVINSPLHF	TGTGCCAGCAGCGTAGAGGGGACAGTTATTAATTCACCCCTCCACTTT
-	TRBJ1-5	-	TRBV19	CASRDGQRNQPQHF	TGTGCCAGTAGGGACGGACAGCGCAATCAGCCCCAGCATTTT
-	TRBJ2-7	-	TRBV18	CASSPDGQLGYEQYF	TGTGCCAGCTCACCAGATGGACAGCTCGGCTACGAGCAGTACTTC
-	TRBJ1-2	few	TRBV14	CASSQFLGGYTF	TGTGCCAGCAGCCAATTTTTGGGTGGCTACACCTTC
TRBD1	TRBJ1-6	once	TRBV5-1	CASSPGQGVAYSPLHF	TGCGCCAGCAGCCCAGGACAGGGGGTTGCTTATTCACCCCTCCACTTT
TRBD1	TRBJ1-1	-	TRBV13	CASSPRTGGRTEAFF	TGTGCCAGCAGCCCGCGGACAGGGGGTCGCACTGAAGCTTTCTTT
TRBD2	TRBJ2-7	-	TRBV3-1/TRBV3-2	CASSQDRGGSLEEQYF	TGTGCCAGCAGCCAAGATAGGGGCGGGAGCCTGGAGGAGCAGTACTTC
TRBD1	TRBJ1-5	-	TRBV19	CASSPDRVNQPQHF	TGTGCCAGTAGTCCCGACAGGGTCAATCAGCCCCAGCATTTT
-	TRBJ1-5	-	TRBV6-5	CASSQDGNQPQHF	TGTGCCAGCAGTCAGGACGGAAATCAGCCCCAGCATTTT